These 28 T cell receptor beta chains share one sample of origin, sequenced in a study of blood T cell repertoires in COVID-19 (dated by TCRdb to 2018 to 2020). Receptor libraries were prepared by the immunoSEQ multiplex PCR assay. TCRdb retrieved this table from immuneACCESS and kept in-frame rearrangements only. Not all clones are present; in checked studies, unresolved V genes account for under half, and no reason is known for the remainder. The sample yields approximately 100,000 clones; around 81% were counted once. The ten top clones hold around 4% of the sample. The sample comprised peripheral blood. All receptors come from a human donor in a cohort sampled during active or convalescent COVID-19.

The CDR3 spells CASRQGAAGELFF. CDR3 in DNA: TGCGCCAGCAGACAAGGGGCAGCCGGGGAGCTGTTTTTT. V gene TRBV5-1 combines with J gene TRBJ2-2; maybe TRBD1 (5 bases). The CDR3 totals 13 residues. Deletions cut 5 bases from V and 6 bases from J, with 11 bases between. Germline CDR1 and CDR2: SGHRS and YFSETQ. The whole variable domain, filled in from reference TRBV5-1 and TRBJ2-2, reads KAGVTQTPRYLIKTRGQQVTLSCSPISGHRSVSWYQQTPGQGLQFLFEYFSETQRNKGNFPGRFSGRQFSNSRSEMNVSTLELGDSALYLCASRQGAAGELFFGEGSRLTVL.

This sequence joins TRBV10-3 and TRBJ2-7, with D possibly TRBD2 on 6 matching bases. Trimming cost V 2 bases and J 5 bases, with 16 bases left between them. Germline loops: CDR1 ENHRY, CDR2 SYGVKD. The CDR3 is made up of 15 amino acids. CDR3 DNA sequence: TGTGCCATCAGTGAGGCGGGGTCGGGGATCGACGAGCAGTACTTC. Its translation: CAISEAGSGIDEQYF.

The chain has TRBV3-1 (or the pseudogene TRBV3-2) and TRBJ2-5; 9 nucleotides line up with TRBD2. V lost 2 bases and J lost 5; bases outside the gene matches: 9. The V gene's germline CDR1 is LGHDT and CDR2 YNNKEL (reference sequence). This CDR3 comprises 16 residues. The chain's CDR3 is CASSQSPGTSWETQYF. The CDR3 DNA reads TGTGCCAGCAGCCAAAGTCCCGGGACTAGCTGGGAGACCCAGTACTTC.

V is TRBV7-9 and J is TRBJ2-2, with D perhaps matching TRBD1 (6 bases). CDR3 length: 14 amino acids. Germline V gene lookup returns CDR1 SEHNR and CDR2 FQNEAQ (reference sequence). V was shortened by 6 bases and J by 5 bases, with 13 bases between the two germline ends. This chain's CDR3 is CASRNTGMTGELFF. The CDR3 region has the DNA TGTGCCAGCAGAAACACAGGGATGACCGGGGAGCTGTTTTTT.

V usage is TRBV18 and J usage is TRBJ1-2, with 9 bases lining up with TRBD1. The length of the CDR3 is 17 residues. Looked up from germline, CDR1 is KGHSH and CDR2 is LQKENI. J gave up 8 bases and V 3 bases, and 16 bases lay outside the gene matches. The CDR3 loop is CASSPVPGQGVPGGYTF. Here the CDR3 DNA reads TGTGCCAGCTCACCCGTCCCGGGACAGGGTGTGCCAGGAGGCTACACCTTC.

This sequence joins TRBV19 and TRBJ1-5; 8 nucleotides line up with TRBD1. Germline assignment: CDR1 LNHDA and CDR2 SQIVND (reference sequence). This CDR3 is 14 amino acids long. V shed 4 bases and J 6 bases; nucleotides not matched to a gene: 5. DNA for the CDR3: TGTGCCAGTAGTACCCGGACAGGGAGTCAGCCCCAGCATTTT. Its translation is CASSTRTGSQPQHF.

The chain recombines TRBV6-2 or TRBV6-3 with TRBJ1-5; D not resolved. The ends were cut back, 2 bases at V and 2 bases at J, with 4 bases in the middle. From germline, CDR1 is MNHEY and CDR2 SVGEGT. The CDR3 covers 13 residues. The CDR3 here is CASSYIGNQPQHF. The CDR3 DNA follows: TGTGCCAGCAGTTACATAGGCAATCAGCCCCAGCATTTT.

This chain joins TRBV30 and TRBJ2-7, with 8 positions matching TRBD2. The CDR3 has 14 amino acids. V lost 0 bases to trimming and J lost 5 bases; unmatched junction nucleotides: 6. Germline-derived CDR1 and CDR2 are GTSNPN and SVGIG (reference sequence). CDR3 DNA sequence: TGTGCCTGGAGTGTAGGGGGACTAGTCCACGAGCAGTACTTC. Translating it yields CAWSVGGLVHEQYF.

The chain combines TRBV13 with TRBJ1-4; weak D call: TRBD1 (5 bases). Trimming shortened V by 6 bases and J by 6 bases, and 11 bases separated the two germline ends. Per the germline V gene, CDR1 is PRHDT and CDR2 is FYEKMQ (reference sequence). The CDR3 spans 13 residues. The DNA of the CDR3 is TGTGCCAGCAGGGTGGGGCTGGATGAAAAACTGTTTTTT. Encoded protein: CASRVGLDEKLFF.

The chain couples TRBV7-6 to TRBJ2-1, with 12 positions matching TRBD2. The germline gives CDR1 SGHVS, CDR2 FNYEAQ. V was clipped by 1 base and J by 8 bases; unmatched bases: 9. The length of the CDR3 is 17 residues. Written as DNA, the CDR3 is TGTGCCAGCAGCTTAGGGTCACTAGCGGGGGGCAGGGATGAGCAGTTCTTC. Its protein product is CASSLGSLAGGRDEQFF.

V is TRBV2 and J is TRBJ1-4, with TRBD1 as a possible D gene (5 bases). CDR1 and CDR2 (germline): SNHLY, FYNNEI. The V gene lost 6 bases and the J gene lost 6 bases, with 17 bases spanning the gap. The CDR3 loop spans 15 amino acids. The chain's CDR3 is CASRKGARADEKLFF. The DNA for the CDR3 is TGTGCCAGCAGAAAAGGCGCCAGGGCGGATGAAAAACTGTTTTTT. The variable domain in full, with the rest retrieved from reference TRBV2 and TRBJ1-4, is EPEVTQTPSHQVTQMGQEVILRCVPISNHLYFYWYRQILGQKVEFLVSFYNNEISEKSEIFDDQFSVERPDGSNFTLKIRSTKLEDSAMYFCASRKGARADEKLFFGSGTQLSVL.

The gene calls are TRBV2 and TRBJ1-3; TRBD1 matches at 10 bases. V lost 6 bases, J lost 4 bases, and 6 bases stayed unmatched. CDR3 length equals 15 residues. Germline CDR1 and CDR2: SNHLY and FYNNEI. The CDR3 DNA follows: TGTGCCAGCAGGGACAGGGGGTCGGAAGGAAACACCATATATTTT. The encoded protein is CASRDRGSEGNTIYF.

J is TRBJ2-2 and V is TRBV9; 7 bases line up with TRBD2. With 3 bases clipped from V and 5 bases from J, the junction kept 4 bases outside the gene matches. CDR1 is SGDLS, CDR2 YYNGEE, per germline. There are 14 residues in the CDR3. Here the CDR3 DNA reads TGTGCCAGCAGCGGGGACTATCGAACCGGGGAGCTGTTTTTT. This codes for CASSGDYRTGELFF.

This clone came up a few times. CDR3 DNA: TGTGCCAGCAGCGTAGGGGGGGTCAATGAGCAGTTCTTC. It codes for CASSVGGVNEQFF. J is TRBJ2-1 and V is TRBV9; maybe TRBD2 (6 bases). The CDR3 length is 13 residues. V gave up 0 bases and J gave up 6 bases, with 7 bases separating them. CDR1 is SGDLS, CDR2 YYNGEE, per germline. The variable domain in full, with the rest retrieved from reference TRBV9 and TRBJ2-1, is DSGVTQTPKHLITATGQRVTLRCSPRSGDLSVYWYQQSLDQGLQFLIQYYNGEERAKGNILERFSAQQFPDLHSELNLSSLELGDSALYFCASSVGGVNEQFFGPGTRLTVL.

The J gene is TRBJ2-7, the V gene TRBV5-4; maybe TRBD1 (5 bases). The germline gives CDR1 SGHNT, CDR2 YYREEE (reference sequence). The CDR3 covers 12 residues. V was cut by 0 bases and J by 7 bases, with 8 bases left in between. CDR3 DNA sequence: TGTGCCAGCAGCTTGGGAAGGGGAGAGCAGTACTTC. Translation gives CASSLGRGEQYF.

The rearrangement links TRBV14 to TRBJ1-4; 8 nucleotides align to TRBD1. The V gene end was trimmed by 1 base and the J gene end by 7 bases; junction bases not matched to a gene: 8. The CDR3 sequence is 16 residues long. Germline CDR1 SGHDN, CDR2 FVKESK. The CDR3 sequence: CASSQGPGGTSEKLFF. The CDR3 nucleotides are TGTGCCAGCAGCCAAGGGCCAGGGGGCACGAGTGAAAAACTGTTTTTT.

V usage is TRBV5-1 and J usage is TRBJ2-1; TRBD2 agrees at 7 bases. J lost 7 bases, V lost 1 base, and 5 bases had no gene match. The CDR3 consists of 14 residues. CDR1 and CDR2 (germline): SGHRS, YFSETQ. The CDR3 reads CASSLTAGTNEQFF. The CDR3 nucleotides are TGCGCCAGCAGCTTGACAGCGGGGACTAATGAGCAGTTCTTC.

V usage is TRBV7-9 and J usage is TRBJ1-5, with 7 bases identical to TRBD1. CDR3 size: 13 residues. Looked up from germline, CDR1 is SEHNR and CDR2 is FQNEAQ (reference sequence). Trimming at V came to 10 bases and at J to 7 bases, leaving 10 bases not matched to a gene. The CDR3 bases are TGTGCCACCAACTCCCAGGGGGGCCAGCCCCAGCATTTT. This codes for CATNSQGGQPQHF.

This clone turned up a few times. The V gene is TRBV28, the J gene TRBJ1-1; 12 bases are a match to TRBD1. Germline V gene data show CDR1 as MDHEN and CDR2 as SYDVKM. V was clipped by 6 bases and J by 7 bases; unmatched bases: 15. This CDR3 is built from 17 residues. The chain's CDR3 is CASRPQTGTGGKGEAFF. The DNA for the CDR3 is TGTGCCAGCAGGCCCCAAACCGGGACAGGGGGCAAAGGTGAAGCTTTCTTT.

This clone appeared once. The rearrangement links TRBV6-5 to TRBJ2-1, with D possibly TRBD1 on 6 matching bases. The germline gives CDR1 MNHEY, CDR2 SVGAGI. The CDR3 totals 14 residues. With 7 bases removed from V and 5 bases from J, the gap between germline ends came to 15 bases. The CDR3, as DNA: TGTGCCAGCACCCCCCCGACAGGTAACAATGAGCAGTTCTTC. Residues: CASTPPTGNNEQFF.

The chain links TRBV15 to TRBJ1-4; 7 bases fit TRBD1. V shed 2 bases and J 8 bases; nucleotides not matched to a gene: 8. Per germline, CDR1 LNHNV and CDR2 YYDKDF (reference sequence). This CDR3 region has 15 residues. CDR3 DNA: TGTGCCACCAGCAGACCTCAGGGGGTTTGGGAAAAACTGTTTTTT. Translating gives CATSRPQGVWEKLFF.

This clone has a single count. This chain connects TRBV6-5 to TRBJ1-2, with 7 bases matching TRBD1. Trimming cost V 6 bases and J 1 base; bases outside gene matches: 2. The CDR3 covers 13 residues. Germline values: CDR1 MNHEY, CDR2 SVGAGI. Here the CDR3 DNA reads TGTGCCAGCAGCCACAGGGGTAACTATGGCTACACCTTC. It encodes CASSHRGNYGYTF.

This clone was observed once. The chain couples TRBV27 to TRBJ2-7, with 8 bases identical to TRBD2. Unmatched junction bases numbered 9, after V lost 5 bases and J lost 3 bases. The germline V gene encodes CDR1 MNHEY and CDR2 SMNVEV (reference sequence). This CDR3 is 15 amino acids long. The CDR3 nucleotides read TGTGCCAGCAGTACAACCACCGCGGGGGGCTACGAGCAGTACTTC. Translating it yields CASSTTTAGGYEQYF.

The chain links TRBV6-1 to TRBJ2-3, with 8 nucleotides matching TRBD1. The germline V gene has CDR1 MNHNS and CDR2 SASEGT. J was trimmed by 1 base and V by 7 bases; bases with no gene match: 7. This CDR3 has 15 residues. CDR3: CASIRQGIGTDTQYF. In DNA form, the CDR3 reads TGTGCCAGCATCAGACAGGGGATAGGCACAGATACGCAGTATTTT.

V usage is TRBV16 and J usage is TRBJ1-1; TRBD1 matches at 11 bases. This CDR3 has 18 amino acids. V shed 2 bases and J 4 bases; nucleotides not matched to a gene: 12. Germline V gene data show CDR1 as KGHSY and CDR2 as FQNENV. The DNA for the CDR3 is TGTGCCAGCAGCCAAACCCTTCCCTCCGGGACAGGGGGCACTGAAGCTTTCTTT. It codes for CASSQTLPSGTGGTEAFF.

CDR3 DNA: TGTGCCAGCAGCTTCCTGGGACGGGGAGGTGAGCAGTTCTTC. Translated, it gives CASSFLGRGGEQFF. V usage is TRBV7-8 and J usage is TRBJ2-1; weak D call: TRBD2 (6 bases). V was clipped by 3 bases and J by 9 bases, with 15 bases between them. Germline assignment: CDR1 SGHVS and CDR2 FQNEAQ. The CDR3 contains 14 residues.

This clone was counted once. The CDR3 DNA is TGCGCCAGCAGCCAATCAGGACAGGGAGGGAACGGGGAGCTGTTTTTT. It translates to CASSQSGQGGNGELFF. The rearrangement links TRBV4-1 to TRBJ2-2; D perhaps matches TRBD1 (8 bases). CDR1 is MGHRA and CDR2 is YSYEKL in the germline V gene. The CDR3 runs to 16 residues. Trimming took off 2 bases at V and 7 bases at J, with 17 bases between the two ends.

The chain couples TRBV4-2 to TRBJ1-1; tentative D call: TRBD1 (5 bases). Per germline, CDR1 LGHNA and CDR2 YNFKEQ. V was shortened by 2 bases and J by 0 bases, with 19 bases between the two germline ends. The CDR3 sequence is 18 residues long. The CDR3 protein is CASSQWGGVGGLNTEAFF. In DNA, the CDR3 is TGTGCCAGCAGCCAATGGGGTGGGGTCGGGGGTTTGAACACTGAAGCTTTCTTT.